A single T cell receptor (beta chain) is shown here with its context. These data originate in a study of blood T cell repertoires in COVID-19. In the study overall: Samples taken during acute and convalescent COVID-19 were collected in the United States, Italy and Spain. PBMCs, B-cell-depleted T cells, or T cells provided the cDNA or gDNA that made up the material.

Measured with immunoSEQ multiplex PCR; TCRdb has only the in-frame clones, and not every one. The sample carries about 110,000 clones, approximately 84% recorded once. With V trimmed by 0 bases and J by 7 bases, 5 bases remained unmatched. The CDR3 spans 14 residues. Germline CDR1 is SGHRS and CDR2 is YFSETQ. Sequencing was done on a sample of peripheral blood. The chain links TRBV5-1 to TRBJ1-2, with 8 bases aligning to TRBD1. The sequence derives from a man aged 50 to 59 with acute or convalescent COVID-19. The CDR3: CASSLEDRDPGYTF. CDR3 bases: TGCGCCAGCAGCTTGGAGGACAGGGACCCTGGCTACACCTTC.